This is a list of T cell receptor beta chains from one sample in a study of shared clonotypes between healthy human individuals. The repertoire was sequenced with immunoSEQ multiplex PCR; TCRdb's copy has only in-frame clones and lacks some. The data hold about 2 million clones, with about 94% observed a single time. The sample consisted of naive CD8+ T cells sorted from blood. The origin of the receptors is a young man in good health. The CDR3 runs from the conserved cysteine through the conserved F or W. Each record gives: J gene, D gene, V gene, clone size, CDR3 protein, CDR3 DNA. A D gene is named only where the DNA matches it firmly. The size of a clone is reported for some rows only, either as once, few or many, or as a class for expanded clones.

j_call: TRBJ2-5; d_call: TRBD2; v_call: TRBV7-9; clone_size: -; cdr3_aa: CASSLVAGEAETQYF; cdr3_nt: TGTGCCAGCAGCTTAGTAGCGGGAGAGGCAGAGACCCAGTACTTC
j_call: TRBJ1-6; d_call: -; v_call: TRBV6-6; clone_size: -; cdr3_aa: CASSYSAGNSPLHF; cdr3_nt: TGTGCCAGCAGTTACTCGGCGGGGAATTCGCCCCTCCACTTT
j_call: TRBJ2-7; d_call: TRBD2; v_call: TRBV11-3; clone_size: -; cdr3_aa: CASSAPWGVAGGSSYEQYF; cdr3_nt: TGTGCCAGCAGCGCCCCATGGGGGGTAGCGGGAGGATCATCCTACGAGCAGTACTTC
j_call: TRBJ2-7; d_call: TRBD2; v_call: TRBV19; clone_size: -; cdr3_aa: CASSASGRVYEQYF; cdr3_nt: TGTGCCAGTAGTGCTAGCGGGAGAGTTTACGAGCAGTACTTC
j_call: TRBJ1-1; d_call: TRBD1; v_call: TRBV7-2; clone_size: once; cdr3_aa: CASSLEKGRQGPTEAFF; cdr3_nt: TGTGCCAGCAGCTTAGAAAAAGGTCGACAGGGACCAACTGAAGCTTTCTTT
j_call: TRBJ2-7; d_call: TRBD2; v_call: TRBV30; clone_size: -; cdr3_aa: CAWRPGGGPYEQYF; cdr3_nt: TGTGCCTGGAGGCCGGGGGGAGGTCCCTACGAGCAGTACTTC
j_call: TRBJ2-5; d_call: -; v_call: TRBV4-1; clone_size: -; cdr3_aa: CASSPAGMETQYF; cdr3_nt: TGCGCCAGCAGCCCAGCGGGCATGGAGACCCAGTACTTC
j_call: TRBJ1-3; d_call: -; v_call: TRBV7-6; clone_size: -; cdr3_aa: CASRPGPLWNTIYF; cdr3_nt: TGTGCCAGCAGACCCGGGCCCCTTTGGAACACCATATATTTT
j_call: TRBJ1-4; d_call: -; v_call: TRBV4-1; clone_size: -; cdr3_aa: CASSQVARLRTNEKLFF; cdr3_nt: TGCGCCAGCAGCCAAGTGGCCAGGCTGAGGACTAATGAAAAACTGTTTTTT
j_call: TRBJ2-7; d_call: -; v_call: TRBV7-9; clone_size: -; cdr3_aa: CASSRADEQYF; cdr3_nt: TGTGCCAGCAGTAGGGCCGACGAGCAGTACTTC
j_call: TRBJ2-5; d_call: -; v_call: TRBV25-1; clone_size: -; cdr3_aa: CASSEGFGYQETQYF; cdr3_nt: TGTGCCAGCAGTGAAGGGTTCGGGTACCAAGAGACCCAGTACTTC
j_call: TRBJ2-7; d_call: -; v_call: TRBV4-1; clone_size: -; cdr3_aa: CASSQVGDNDYEQYF; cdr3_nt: TGCGCCAGCAGCCAAGTTGGGGACAACGACTACGAGCAGTACTTC
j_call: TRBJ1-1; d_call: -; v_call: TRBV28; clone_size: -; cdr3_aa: CASSRLAVEAFF; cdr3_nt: TGTGCCAGCAGTCGATTGGCAGTTGAAGCTTTCTTT
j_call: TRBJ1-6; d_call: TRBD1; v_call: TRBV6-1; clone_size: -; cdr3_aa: CASSERRGQLSYNSPLHF; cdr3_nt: TGTGCCAGCAGTGAACGAAGGGGACAGCTCTCCTATAATTCACCCCTCCACTTT
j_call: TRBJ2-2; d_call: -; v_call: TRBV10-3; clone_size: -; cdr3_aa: CAIINESGELFF; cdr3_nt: TGTGCCATCATCAACGAATCTGGGGAGCTGTTTTTT
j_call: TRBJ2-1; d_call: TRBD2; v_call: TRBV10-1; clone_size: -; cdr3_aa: CASSESGSGYYNEQFF; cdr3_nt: TGCGCCAGCAGTGAGTCGGGTAGCGGGTATTACAATGAGCAGTTCTTC
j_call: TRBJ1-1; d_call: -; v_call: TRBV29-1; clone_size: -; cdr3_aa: CSVVSTEAFF; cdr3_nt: TGCAGCGTTGTAAGCACTGAAGCTTTCTTT
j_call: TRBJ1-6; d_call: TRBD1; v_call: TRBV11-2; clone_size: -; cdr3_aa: CASSGRQGNSPLHF; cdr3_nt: TGCGCCAGCAGCGGGAGACAGGGTAATTCACCCCTCCACTTT
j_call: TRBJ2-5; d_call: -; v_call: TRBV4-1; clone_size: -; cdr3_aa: CASSQVGGPQETQYF; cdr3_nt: TGCGCCAGCAGCCAAGTTGGCGGGCCCCAAGAGACCCAGTACTTC
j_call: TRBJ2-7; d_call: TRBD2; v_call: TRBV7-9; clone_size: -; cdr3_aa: CASSLAGGDSYEQYF; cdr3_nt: TGTGCCAGCAGTCTAGCGGGAGGGGATTCCTACGAGCAGTACTTC
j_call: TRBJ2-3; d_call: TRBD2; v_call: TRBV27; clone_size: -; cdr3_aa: CASSPLGVSGSFGTDTQYF; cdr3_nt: TGTGCCAGCAGTCCACTGGGTGTTAGCGGGAGCTTTGGGACAGATACGCAGTATTTT
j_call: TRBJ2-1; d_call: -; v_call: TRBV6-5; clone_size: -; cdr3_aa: CASRLTVYNEQFF; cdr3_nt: TGTGCCAGCAGATTGACGGTCTACAATGAGCAGTTCTTC
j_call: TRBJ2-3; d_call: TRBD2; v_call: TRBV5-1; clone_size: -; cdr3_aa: CASSLSGRGYRADTQYF; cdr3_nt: TGCGCCAGCAGCTTGAGCGGGAGAGGATATCGGGCAGATACGCAGTATTTT
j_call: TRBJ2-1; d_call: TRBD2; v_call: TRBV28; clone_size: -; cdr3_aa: CASRLSGVDYNEQFF; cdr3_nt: TGTGCCAGCAGGCTTAGCGGGGTCGACTACAATGAGCAGTTCTTC
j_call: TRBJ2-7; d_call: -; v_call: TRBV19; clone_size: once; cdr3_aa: CASSIGQSYEQYF; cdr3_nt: TGTGCCAGTAGTATAGGCCAGTCCTACGAGCAGTACTTC
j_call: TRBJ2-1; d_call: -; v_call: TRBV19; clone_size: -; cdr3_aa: CASSIEGWWHNEQFF; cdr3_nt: TGTGCCAGTAGTATTGAGGGGTGGTGGCACAATGAGCAGTTCTTC
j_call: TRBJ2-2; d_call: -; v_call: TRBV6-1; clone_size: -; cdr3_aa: CASRPDPTNTGELFF; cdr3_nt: TGTGCCAGCAGACCGGACCCAACGAACACCGGGGAGCTGTTTTTT
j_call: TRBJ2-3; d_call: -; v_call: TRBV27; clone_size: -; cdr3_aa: CASTYTDTQYF; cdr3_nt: TGTGCCAGCACCTACACAGATACGCAGTATTTT
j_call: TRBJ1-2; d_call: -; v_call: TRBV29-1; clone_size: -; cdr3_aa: CSVEGLGRVVWGYTF; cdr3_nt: TGCAGCGTTGAAGGCCTGGGCAGGGTGGTTTGGGGCTACACCTTC
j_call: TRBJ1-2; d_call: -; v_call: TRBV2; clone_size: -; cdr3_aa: CASSEGVGYGYTF; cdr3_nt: TGTGCCAGCAGTGAGGGGGTAGGGTATGGCTACACCTTC
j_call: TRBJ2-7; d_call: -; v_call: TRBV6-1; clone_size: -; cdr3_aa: CASRGGGLGYEQYF; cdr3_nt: TGTGCCAGCAGGGGTGGAGGTTTGGGATACGAGCAGTACTTC
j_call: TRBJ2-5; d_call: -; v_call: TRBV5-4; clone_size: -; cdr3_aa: CASSPGQGGETQYF; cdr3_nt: TGTGCCAGCAGCCCAGGACAAGGCGGGGAGACCCAGTACTTC
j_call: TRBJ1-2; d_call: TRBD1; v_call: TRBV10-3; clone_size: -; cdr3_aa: CAISEGQARYGYTF; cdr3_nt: TGTGCCATCAGTGAGGGACAGGCTCGCTATGGCTACACCTTC
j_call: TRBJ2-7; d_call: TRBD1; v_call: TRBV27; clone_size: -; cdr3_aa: CASSWTGKSYEQYF; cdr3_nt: TGTGCCAGCAGTTGGACAGGGAAATCCTACGAGCAGTACTTC
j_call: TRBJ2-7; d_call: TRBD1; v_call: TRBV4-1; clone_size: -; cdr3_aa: CASSPRQGAVEQYF; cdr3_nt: TGCGCCAGCAGCCCCCGGCAGGGGGCCGTTGAGCAGTACTTC
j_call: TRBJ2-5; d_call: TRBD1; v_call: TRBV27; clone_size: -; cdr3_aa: CASTSGTAIQETQYF; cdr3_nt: TGTGCCAGCACTTCCGGGACAGCAATACAAGAGACCCAGTACTTC
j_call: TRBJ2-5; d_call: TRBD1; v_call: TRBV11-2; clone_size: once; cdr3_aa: CASSRRDRDVGGQYF; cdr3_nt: TGTGCCAGCAGCCGCCGGGACAGGGACGTGGGTGGCCAGTACTTC
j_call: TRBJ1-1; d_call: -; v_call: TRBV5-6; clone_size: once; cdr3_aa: CASSLSGVGAFF; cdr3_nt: TGTGCCAGCAGCCTTAGTGGGGTGGGAGCTTTCTTT
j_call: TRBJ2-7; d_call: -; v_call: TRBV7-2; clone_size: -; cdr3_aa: CASSRDFYEQYF; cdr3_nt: TGTGCCAGCAGCCGGGACTTCTACGAGCAGTACTTC
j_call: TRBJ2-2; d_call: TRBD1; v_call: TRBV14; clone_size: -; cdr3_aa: CASSQETGTKPGELFF; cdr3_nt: TGTGCCAGCAGCCAAGAGACAGGGACAAAGCCCGGGGAGCTGTTTTTT
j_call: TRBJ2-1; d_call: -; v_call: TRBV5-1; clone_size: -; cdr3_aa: CASSLAPRHSYNEQFF; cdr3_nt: TGCGCCAGCAGCTTGGCCCCCCGTCACAGCTACAATGAGCAGTTCTTC
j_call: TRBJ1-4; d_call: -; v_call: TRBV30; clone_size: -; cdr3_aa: CAAAQGFEKLFF; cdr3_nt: TGTGCCGCAGCGCAGGGTTTTGAAAAACTGTTTTTT
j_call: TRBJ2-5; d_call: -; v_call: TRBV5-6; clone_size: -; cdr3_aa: CASSLSPPGVGETQYF; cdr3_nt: TGTGCCAGCAGCTTGAGCCCCCCAGGGGTGGGGGAGACCCAGTACTTC
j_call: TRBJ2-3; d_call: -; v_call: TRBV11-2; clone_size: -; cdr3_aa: CASRHRQGTDTQYF; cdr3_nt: TGTGCCAGCAGACACCGACAGGGCACAGATACGCAGTATTTT
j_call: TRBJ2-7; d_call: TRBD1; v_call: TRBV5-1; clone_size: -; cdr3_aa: CASSSDRVEQYF; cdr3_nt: TGCGCCAGCAGCTCTGACAGGGTCGAGCAGTACTTC
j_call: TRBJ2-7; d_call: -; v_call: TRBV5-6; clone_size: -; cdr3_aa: CASSLIFSYEQYF; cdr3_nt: TGTGCCAGCAGCTTGATTTTTTCCTACGAGCAGTACTTC
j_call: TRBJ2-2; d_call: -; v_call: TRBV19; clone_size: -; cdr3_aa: CASSFLSGELFF; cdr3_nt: TGTGCCAGTAGTTTTCTCTCCGGGGAGCTGTTTTTT
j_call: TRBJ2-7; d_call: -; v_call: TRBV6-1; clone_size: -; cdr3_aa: CASSEVDRSYEQYF; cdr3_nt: TGTGCCAGCAGTGAAGTAGACCGTTCCTACGAGCAGTACTTC
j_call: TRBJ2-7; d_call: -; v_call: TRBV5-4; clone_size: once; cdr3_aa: CASGPGSIYEQYF; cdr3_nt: TGTGCCAGCGGCCCCGGGAGTATTTACGAGCAGTACTTC
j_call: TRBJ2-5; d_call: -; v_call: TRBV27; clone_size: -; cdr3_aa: CASSSILGSKETQYF; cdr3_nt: TGTGCCAGCAGTTCGATACTAGGATCCAAAGAGACCCAGTACTTC
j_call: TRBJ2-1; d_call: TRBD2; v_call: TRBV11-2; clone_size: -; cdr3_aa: CASSSLAGANNEQFF; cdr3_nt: TGTGCCAGCAGCTCCTTGGCGGGAGCGAACAATGAGCAGTTCTTC
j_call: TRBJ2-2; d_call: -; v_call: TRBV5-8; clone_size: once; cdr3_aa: CASSGVEDVNTGELFF; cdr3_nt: TGTGCCAGCAGCGGCGTCGAGGATGTTAACACCGGGGAGCTGTTTTTT
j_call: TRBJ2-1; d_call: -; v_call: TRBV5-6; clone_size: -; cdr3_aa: CASSIGLYNEQFF; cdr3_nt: TGTGCCAGCAGCATAGGACTTTACAATGAGCAGTTCTTC
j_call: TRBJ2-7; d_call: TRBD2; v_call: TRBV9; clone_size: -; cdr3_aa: CASSPTSGYEQYF; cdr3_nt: TGTGCCAGCAGCCCGACTAGCGGGTACGAGCAGTACTTC
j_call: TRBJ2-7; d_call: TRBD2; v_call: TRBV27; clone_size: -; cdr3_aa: CASSFSGGKTYEQYF; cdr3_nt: TGTGCCAGCAGCTTTAGCGGGGGGAAAACCTACGAGCAGTACTTC
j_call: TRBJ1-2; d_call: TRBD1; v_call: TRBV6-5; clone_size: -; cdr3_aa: CASSPDRVYYGYTF; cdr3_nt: TGTGCCAGCAGCCCCGACAGGGTCTACTATGGCTACACCTTC
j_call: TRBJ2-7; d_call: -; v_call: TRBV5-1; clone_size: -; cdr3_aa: CASSTIERTDLIYEQYF; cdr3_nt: TGCGCCAGCAGCACGATAGAACGGACCGACCTTATCTACGAGCAGTACTTC